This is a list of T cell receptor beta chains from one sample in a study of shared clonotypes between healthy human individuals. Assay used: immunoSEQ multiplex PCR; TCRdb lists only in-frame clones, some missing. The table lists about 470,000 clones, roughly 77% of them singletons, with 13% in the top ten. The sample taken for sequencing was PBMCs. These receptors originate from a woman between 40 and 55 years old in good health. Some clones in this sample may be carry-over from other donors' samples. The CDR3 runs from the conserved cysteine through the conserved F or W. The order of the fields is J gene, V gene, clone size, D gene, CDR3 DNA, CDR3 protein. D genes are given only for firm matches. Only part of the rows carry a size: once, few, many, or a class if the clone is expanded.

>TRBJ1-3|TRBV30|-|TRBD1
TGTGCCTGGAGTCGGACAGGGTCTGGAAACACCATATATTTT
CAWSRTGSGNTIYF
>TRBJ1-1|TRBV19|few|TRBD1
TGTGCCAGTAGTACGAGACAGGGGGCCTCGAACACTGAAGCTTTCTTT
CASSTRQGASNTEAFF
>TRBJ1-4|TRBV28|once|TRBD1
TGTGCCAGCAGTTTGAATGGACAGGGTGGTGAAAAACTGTTTTTT
CASSLNGQGGEKLFF
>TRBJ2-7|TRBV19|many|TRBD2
TGTGCCAGTAGTATAGCCCTAGCGGGAGGGAACCACGAGCAGTACTTC
CASSIALAGGNHEQYF
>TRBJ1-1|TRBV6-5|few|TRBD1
TGTGCCAGCAGGCAGACAGGGAGAGCTTTCTTT
CASRQTGRAFF
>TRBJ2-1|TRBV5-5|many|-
TGTGCCAGCAGCTTGAGGCAAGCCACCTACAATGAGCAGTTCTTC
CASSLRQATYNEQFF
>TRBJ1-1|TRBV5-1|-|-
TGCGCCAGCAGCTTGCCGAGGGGCCGGAACACTGAAGCTTTCTTT
CASSLPRGRNTEAFF
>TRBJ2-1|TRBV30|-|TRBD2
TGTGCCTGGAGCCCGACCGTTAGCGGGAGGGCCGTATACCATGAGCAGTTCTTC
CAWSPTVSGRAVYHEQFF
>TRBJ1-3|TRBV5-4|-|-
TGTGCCAGCAGCTTGGATGGAAACACCATATATTTT
CASSLDGNTIYF
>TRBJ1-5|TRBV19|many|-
TGTGCCAGTAGTTTAGACGATCAGCCCCAGCATTTT
CASSLDDQPQHF
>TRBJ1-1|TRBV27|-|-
TGTGCCAGCAGTTTCACGGGTAGAACTGAAGCTTTCTTT
CASSFTGRTEAFF
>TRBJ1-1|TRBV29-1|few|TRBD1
TGCAGCGTTGAAGGTGCTGAGGGACAGGGGGCCTGGAGGACTGAAGCTTTCTTT
CSVEGAEGQGAWRTEAFF
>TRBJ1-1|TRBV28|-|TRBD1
TGTGCCAGCAGCCCCCGTGGGACAGCGAACACTGAAGCTTTCTTT
CASSPRGTANTEAFF
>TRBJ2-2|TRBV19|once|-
TGTGCCAGTAGTACGTTTGTGAACACCGGGGAGCTGTTTTTT
CASSTFVNTGELFF
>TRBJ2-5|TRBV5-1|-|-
TGCGCCAGCAGCTTGGTGCGAGGGCTAAAAGAGACCCAGTACTTC
CASSLVRGLKETQYF
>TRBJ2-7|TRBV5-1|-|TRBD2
TGCGCCAGCAGCTTGACCGTCGTAGCGGGAGCCTACGAGCAGTACTTC
CASSLTVVAGAYEQYF
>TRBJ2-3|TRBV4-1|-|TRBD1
TGCGCCAGCAGCCCCCGACAGGGGGCAACAGATACGCAGTATTTT
CASSPRQGATDTQYF